Only one count was recorded for the clone carrying this T cell receptor beta chain. The table came from immunoSEQ multiplex PCR; TCRdb's copy has only in-frame clones and leaves some out. The top ten hold less than 3% of the sample, which has about 48,000 clones, roughly 85% seen once. The data derive from a study of blood T cell repertoires in COVID-19. The origin of this receptor is a woman older than 75 with acute or convalescent COVID-19. The sequenced sample consisted of peripheral blood.

The CDR3 DNA follows: TGTGCCAGCAGCTTAGACCAGGGACTCTACAATGAGCAGTTCTTC. Translated, it gives CASSLDQGLYNEQFF. The chain employs TRBV7-6 and TRBJ2-1; perhaps TRBD2 as D (6 bases). V was pared by 1 base and J by 3 bases, with 10 bases between. Germline CDR1 and CDR2: SGHVS and FNYEAQ. This CDR3 comprises 15 residues.